This T cell receptor (beta chain) was profiled in a study of cytomegalovirus exposure and HLA in healthy donors. The wider study: The 95 to 150 validation repertoires used a platform that matched the one used for the 600 to 700 first-cohort repertoires, as a later analysis reported.

Germline V gene data show CDR1 as DFQATT and CDR2 as SNEGSKA (reference sequence). The CDR3 spans 10 residues. Deletions cut 7 bases from V and 4 bases from J, with 5 bases between. This table comes from immunoSEQ multiplex PCR, and its TCRdb copy is limited to in-frame clones, with some not included. This repertoire shows 200,000 to 250,000 clones, roughly 83% found once; its top ten account for roughly 5.5%. This chain connects TRBV20-1 to TRBJ2-1; the D is unclear. Sequences were obtained from PBMCs. The receptor's source is a woman between 18 and 29 years old in good health and CMV-seronegative. This CDR3 is CSVPYNEQFF. DNA for the CDR3: TGCAGTGTACCGTACAATGAGCAGTTCTTC.